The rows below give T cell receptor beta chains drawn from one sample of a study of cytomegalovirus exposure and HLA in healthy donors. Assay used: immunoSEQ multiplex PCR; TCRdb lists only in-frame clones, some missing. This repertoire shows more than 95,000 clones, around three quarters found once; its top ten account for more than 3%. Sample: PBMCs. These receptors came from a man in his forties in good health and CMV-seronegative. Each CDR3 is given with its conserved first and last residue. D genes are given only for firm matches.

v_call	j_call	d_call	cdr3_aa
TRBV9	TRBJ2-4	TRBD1	CASSNPGTGENIQYF
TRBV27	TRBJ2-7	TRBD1	CASRKTGNEQYF
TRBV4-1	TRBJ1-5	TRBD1	CASSLDRGNQPQHF
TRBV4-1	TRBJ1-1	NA	CASSQDSVVGAFF
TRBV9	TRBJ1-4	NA	CASSVDNRSNEKLFF
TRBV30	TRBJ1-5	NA	CAPPGHSNQPQHF
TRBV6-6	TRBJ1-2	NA	CASSYSGAYGYTF
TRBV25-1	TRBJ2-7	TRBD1	CASRTGFMGEQYF
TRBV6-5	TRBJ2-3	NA	CASSTRDTQYF
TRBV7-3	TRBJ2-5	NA	CASSLNRETQYF
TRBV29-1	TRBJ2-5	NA	CSVETRDRIQETQYF
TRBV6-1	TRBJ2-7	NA	CATTLGSYEQYF
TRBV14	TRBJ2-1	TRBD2	CASSQESGGSGANEQFF
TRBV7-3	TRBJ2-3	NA	CASSLRSGSDTQYF
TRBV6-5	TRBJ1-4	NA	CASSPGRERLFF
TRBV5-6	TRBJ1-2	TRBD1	CASSSVTGPHGYTF
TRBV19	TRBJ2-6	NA	CASSIVQGSLRANVLTF
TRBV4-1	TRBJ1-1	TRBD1	CASSRTGTDYTEAFF
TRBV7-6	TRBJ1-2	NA	CASSWGGDTNYGYTF
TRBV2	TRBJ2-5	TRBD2	CASSADSGRKIQETQYF
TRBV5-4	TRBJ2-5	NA	CASSPGRQETQYF
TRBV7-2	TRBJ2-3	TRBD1	CASSLDQGAGHTDTQYF
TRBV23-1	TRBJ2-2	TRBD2	CASSQYFRGAGELFF
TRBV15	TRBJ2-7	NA	CATSRDRGNEQYF
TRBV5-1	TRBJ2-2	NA	CASRGGDNAQTGELFF
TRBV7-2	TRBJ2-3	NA	CASSLGAGADTQYF
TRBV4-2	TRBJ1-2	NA	CASSQERVFVYGYTF
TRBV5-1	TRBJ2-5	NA	CASSRMLGDQETQYF
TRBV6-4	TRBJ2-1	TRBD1	CASSGGQGKDEQFF
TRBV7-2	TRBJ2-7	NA	CASSGQTGAGGEQYF
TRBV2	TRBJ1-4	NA	CASSRGWEEKLFF
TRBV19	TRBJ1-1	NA	CASSIDGTSNTEAFF
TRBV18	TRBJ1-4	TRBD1	CASSPRGQSSEKLFF
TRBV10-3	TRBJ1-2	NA	CAISPIVSLNYGYTF
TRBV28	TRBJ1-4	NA	CASSSPGAINEKLFF
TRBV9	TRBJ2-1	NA	CASSAQGSPYNEQFF
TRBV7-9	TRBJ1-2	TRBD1	CASSLYPRVGQTSYGYTF
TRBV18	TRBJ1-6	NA	CASSKGQYAPLHF
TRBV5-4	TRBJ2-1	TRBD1	CASSFRGGGSYNEQFF
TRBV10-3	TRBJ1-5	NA	CAISDVQGGTQPQHF
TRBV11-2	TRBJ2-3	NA	CASSSLLLGRGTDTQYF
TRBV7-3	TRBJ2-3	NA	CASSFIRGPQRTDTQYF
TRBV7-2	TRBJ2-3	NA	CASSPDSGDTQYF
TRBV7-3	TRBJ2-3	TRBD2	CASSLTGGSTDTQYF
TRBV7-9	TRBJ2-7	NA	CASSYDRSYEQYF
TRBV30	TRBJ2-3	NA	CAWSGQLRDTQYF
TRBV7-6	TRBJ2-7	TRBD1	CASSTHRGTSYEQYF
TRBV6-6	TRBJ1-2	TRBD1	CASREPGQGSYGYTF
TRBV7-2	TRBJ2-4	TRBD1	CASSYGTGVGQYF
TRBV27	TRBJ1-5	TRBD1	CASRQGGQPQHF
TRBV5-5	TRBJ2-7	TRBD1	CASSSGQASSYEQYF
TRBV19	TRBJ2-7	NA	CASSLEISYEQYF
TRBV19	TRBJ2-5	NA	CASSMGGVETQYF
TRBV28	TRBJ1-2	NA	CASSLEVEGRSYGYTF
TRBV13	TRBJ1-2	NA	CASNPLGDFNYGYTF
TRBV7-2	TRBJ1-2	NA	CASSLEGGKNYGYTF
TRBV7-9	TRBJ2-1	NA	CASSLGVAREQFF